This T cell receptor beta chain was sequenced for a study of blood T cell repertoires in COVID-19. Study overall: COVID-19 samples from acute and convalescent phases originated in the United States, Italy and Spain. T cells, B-cell-depleted T cells, or PBMCs provided the cDNA or gDNA that served as material.

The CDR3 runs 16 residues. Germline V gene lookup returns CDR1 KGHDR and CDR2 SFDVKD. The V segment lost 4 bases and the J segment 6 bases; nucleotides outside the gene matches: 6. Per the authors' pipeline: Reference gene primer amplification in the assay estimated nucleated cell counts. TCRdb's table, derived via immunoSEQ multiplex PCR, lists solely in-frame clones and lacks some. That table furnishes V, J and clone size, whereas the DNA furnished D and trimming. This sample has fewer than 250,000 clones; 83% occur once, and the top ten carry roughly 2.6%. The receptor's source is a woman between 35 and 50 years old with active or convalescent COVID-19. The specimen was peripheral blood. V is TRBV24-1 and J is TRBJ2-3, with TRBD2 matching over 13 bases. The DNA of the CDR3 is TGTGCCACCAGTGACCGAGGACTAGCGGGAGAGGATACGCAGTATTTT. Translating it yields CATSDRGLAGEDTQYF.